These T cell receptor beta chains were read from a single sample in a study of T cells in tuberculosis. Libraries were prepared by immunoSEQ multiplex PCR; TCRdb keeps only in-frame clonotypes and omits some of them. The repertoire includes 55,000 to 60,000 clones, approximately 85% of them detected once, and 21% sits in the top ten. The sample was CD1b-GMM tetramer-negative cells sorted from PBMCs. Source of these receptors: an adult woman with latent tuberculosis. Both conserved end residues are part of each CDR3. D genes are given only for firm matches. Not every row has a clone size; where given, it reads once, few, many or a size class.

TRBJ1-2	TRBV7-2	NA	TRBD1	TGTGCCAGCAGCCGACAGGGTATCTATGGCTACACCTTC	CASSRQGIYGYTF
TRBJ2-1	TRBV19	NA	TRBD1	TGTGCCAGTAGTATACCCGGGACAGGATACAATGAGCAGTTCTTC	CASSIPGTGYNEQFF
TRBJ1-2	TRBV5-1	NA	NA	TGCGCCAGCAGCTTGGTCGGAGCTAACTATGGCTACACCTTC	CASSLVGANYGYTF
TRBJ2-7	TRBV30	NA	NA	TGTGCCTGGAGTGTTGGGACTTTGACCTACGAGCAGTACTTC	CAWSVGTLTYEQYF
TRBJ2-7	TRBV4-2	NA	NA	TGTGCCAGCAGCCAAGTAGAGGGCTCCGAGCAGTACTTC	CASSQVEGSEQYF
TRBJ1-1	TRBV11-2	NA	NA	TGTGCCAGCAGCTTCGCGGGGGGGGCGGGTGCTTTCTTT	CASSFAGGAGAFF
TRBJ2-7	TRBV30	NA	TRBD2	TGTGCCTGGAACCGCGGGAGGGCGGGGGAGCAGTACTTC	CAWNRGRAGEQYF
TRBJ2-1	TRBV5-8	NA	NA	TGTGCCAGCAGACGAACGGGGGGCGGCTCCTACAATGAGCAGTTCTTC	CASRRTGGGSYNEQFF
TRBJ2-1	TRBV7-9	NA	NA	TGTGCCAGCAGCTTATACGTAGGGCGGGCGGACCGAAGCTACAATGAGCAGTTCTTC	CASSLYVGRADRSYNEQFF
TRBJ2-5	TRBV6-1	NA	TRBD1	TGTGCCAGCAGGCGGGGACAGGAAAACGGGGAGACCCAGTACTTC	CASRRGQENGETQYF
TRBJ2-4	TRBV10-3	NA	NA	TGTGCCATCAGTGAGTCGACCCTAGGCAAAAACATTCAGTACTTC	CAISESTLGKNIQYF
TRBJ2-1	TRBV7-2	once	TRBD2	TGTGCCAGCAGCTTAAGATCTGGGGCGGGGGGGCCACTTTCTGAGCAGTTCTTC	CASSLRSGAGGPLSEQFF
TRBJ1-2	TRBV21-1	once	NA	TGTGCCAGCAGAAAGGACAGGGGGAGAGGGGAGTACACCTTC	CASRKDRGRGEYTF
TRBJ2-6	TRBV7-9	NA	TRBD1	TGTGCCGTCACCAACGGGACAGGGGGCTCTGGGGCCAACGTCCTGACTTTC	CAVTNGTGGSGANVLTF
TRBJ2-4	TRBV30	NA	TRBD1	TGTGCCTGGAGTGGGTCACTTCGGCACAGGGGCTTTCAAGATATAAACATTCAGTACTTC	CAWSGSLRHRGFQDINIQYF
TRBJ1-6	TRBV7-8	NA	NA	TGTGCCAGCAGCCCCCGGGACACAAATTCACCCCTCCACTTT	CASSPRDTNSPLHF
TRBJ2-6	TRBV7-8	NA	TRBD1	TGTGCCAGCAGCTTAAACAGGGGGCGGCACGGGGCCAACGTCCTGACTTTC	CASSLNRGRHGANVLTF
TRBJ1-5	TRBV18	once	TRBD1	TGTGCCAGCTCACGAACAGGGGCCAATCAGCCCCAGCATTTT	CASSRTGANQPQHF
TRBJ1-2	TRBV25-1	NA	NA	TGTGCCAGCGTGGGGTTCGCAGGGTCCTTCTGGGGCTACACCTTC	CASVGFAGSFWGYTF
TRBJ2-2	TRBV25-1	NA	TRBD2	TGTGCCAGCAGTAGGACTAGCGGGAGGTCTGGCGGGGAGCTGTTTTTT	CASSRTSGRSGGELFF
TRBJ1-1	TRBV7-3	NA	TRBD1	TGTGCCAGCAGCGCTGGGACAGGGTTCGGTTTAGCTTTCTTT	CASSAGTGFGLAFF
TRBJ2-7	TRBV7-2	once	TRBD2	TGTGCCAGCAGCTTAGCGGGAGGTAGCGGGGACGAGCAGTACTTC	CASSLAGGSGDEQYF
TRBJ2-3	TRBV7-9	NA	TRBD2	TGTGCCAGCAGCCCTCGACTAGCGGGGGGGGACACAGATACGCAGTATTTT	CASSPRLAGGDTDTQYF
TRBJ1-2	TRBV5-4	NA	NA	TGTGCCAGCAGCTTGGCAGGGTACAACTATGGCTACACCTTC	CASSLAGYNYGYTF
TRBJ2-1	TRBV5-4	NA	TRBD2	TGTGCCAGCAGCCCCGGGACTAGCGGGCCGAGCTCCTACAATGAGCAGTTCTTC	CASSPGTSGPSSYNEQFF
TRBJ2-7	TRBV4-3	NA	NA	TGCGCCAGCAGCCAAGGGCTAGACGTTACCTACGAGCAGTACTTC	CASSQGLDVTYEQYF
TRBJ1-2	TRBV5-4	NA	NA	TGTGCCAGCAGCTCGGCCGGGGGGGATGGCTATGGCTACACCTTC	CASSSAGGDGYGYTF
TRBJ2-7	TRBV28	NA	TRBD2	TGTGCCAGCAGTTTGCTAGCGGGAATGTACGAGCAGTACTTC	CASSLLAGMYEQYF
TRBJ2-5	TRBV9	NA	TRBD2	TGTGCCAGCAGCCCGTGGGGGGGTCGGGAGACCCAGTACTTC	CASSPWGGRETQYF
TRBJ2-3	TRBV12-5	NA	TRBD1	TGTGCTAGTGGTAAAGTACAGGGGTATACACACACAGATACGCAGTATTTT	CASGKVQGYTHTDTQYF
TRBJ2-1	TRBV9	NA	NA	TGTGCCAGCAGCGTAGATGGGGGGGCCCACAATGAGCAGTTCTTC	CASSVDGGAHNEQFF
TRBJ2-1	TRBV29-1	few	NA	TGCAGCGCCACAGGATACAATGAGCAGTTCTTC	CSATGYNEQFF
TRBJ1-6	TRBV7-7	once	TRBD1	TGTGCTAGCAACGCTGACAGGGTTTATAATTCACCCCTCCACTTT	CASNADRVYNSPLHF
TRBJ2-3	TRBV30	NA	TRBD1	TGTGCCTGGAGTGGTGGGACAGGTAGCACAGATACGCAGTATTTT	CAWSGGTGSTDTQYF
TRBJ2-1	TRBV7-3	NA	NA	TGTGCCAGCAGCTTCAGCGGAGCCTACAATGAGCAGTTCTTC	CASSFSGAYNEQFF
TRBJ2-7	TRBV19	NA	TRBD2	TGTGCCAGTAGTATGGGGCCGGGACTAGCGGATGACTTTATATCCTACGAGCAGTACTTC	CASSMGPGLADDFISYEQYF
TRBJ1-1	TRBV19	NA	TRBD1	TGTGCCAGTAGCTCTCTTGCCGGGACAGGGAGTAGGAACACTGAAGCTTTCTTT	CASSSLAGTGSRNTEAFF
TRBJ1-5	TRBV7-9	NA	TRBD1	TGTGCCAGCAGCTTAGCAGGGACAGGGTTAAATCAGCCCCAGCATTTT	CASSLAGTGLNQPQHF
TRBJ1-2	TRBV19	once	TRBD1	TGTGCCAGTAGTCTAACAGGGGCTAACTATGGCTACACCTTC	CASSLTGANYGYTF
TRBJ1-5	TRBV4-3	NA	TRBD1	TGCGCCAGCAGCCGGGACAGGGGGATACAGCCCCAGCATTTT	CASSRDRGIQPQHF
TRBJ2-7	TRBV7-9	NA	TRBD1	TGTGCCAGCAGCTCGTACGGGACAGCCTACGAGCAGTACTTC	CASSSYGTAYEQYF
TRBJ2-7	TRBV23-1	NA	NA	TGCGCCAGCAGTCCGGGACAAGGGAACTACGAGCAGTACTTC	CASSPGQGNYEQYF
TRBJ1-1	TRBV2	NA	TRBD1	TGTGCCAGCAACTCGGGACAGGGGCAGAACACTGAAGCTTTCTTT	CASNSGQGQNTEAFF
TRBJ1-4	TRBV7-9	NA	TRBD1	TGTGCCAGCGCTTACCGGGACAGCCGGAATGAAAAACTGTTTTTT	CASAYRDSRNEKLFF
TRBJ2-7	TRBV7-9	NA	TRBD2	TGTGCCAGCTCAGCGGGACTAGGTCGTCAGTACTTC	CASSAGLGRQYF
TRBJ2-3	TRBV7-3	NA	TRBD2	TGTGCCAGCAGCGTCGGACTAGCGGGATACACAGATACGCAGTATTTT	CASSVGLAGYTDTQYF
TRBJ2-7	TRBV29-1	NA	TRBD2	TGCAGCGCCTTCACTAGCGGGCGCTCCTACGAGCAGTACTTC	CSAFTSGRSYEQYF
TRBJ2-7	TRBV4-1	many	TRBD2	TGCGCCAGCAGCCAAGAACTCGGGAGGGCGCAGTACTTC	CASSQELGRAQYF
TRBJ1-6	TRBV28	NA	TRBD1	TGTGCCAGCAGTTCCGGGACAGCGAATTCACCCCTCCACTTT	CASSSGTANSPLHF
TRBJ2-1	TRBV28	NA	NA	TGTGCCAGCAGTTTAGGAGGGCTTGATGAGCAGTTCTTC	CASSLGGLDEQFF
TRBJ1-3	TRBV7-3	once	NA	TGTGCCAGCAGCTTATCGCCAGGCTCTGGAAACACCATATATTTT	CASSLSPGSGNTIYF
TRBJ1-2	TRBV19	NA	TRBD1	TGTGCCAGTAGTCCTAACCGGGACAGCCCATCGGGCTACACCTTC	CASSPNRDSPSGYTF
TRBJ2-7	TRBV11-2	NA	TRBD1	TGTGCCAGCAGCCCAGCGGACAGGGACTCCTACGAGCAGTACTTC	CASSPADRDSYEQYF
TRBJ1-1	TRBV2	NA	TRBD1	TGTGCCAGCAGTGAAGCGCCGAGGGGGCTCACTGAAGCTTTCTTT	CASSEAPRGLTEAFF
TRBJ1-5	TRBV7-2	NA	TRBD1	TGTGCCAGCAGCCTAAGGGCCCCGACAGGGAGCCAGCCCCAGCATTTT	CASSLRAPTGSQPQHF
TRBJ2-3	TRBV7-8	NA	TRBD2	TGTGCCAGCAGCAAAAGCGGGGGGTGGGATACGCAGTATTTT	CASSKSGGWDTQYF
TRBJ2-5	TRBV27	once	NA	TGTGCCAGCAGTTTCAGGGGCAGAGAAGAGACCCAGTACTTC	CASSFRGREETQYF
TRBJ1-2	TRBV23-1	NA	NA	TGCGCCAGCAGTCAGGTGGGCAGATATTCTAACTATGGCTACACCTTC	CASSQVGRYSNYGYTF
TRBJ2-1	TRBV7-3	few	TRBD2	TGTGCCAGCAGCTCTACACTAGCGGGAGGGCCCAGCGAGCAGTTCTTC	CASSSTLAGGPSEQFF